Listed below are T cell receptor beta chains from one sample, sequenced in a study of CD8+CD57+ T cells in acquired aplastic anemia. In TCRdb, the reads were re-called with MiXCR into one record per CDR3 protein. The sample has 100,000 to 150,000 distinct CDR3 sequences, approximately 61% seen once. Sequencing used sorted CD4+, CD8+, or CD8+CD57+ T cells (not recorded which) from PBMCs. Receptor source: a human donor with aplastic anemia. Each CDR3 is given with its conserved first and last residue. Fields, in order: J gene, D gene, clone size, V gene, CDR3 DNA, CDR3 protein. A D gene is named only where the DNA matches it firmly. Part of the rows lack a size; the others show once, few, many or a class for expanded clones.

TRBJ1-2 - once TRBV9 TGTGCCAGCAGCCCCAGGGTGGGAGATGAAGGCTACACCTTC CASSPRVGDEGYTF
TRBJ2-1 TRBD2 - TRBV7-2 TGTGCCAGCAGCTTGTTATCTAGCGGGGGGACGAATGAGCAGTTCTTC CASSLLSSGGTNEQFF
TRBJ2-7 - once TRBV10-3 TGTGCCATCAGCTCGGGGGACGGCAGCTCCTACGAGCAGTACTTC CAISSGDGSSYEQYF
TRBJ1-3 - - TRBV24-1 TGTGCCACCAGTGCCCCTTGGGAATCTGGAAACACCATATATTTT CATSAPWESGNTIYF
TRBJ2-7 TRBD1 once TRBV2 TGTGCCAGCAGTACCCGGGACAGGGACTACGAGCAGTACTTC CASSTRDRDYEQYF
TRBJ2-7 - - TRBV10-3 TGTGCCATCAGCGGACTCAGCTCCTACGAGCAGTACTTC CAISGLSSYEQYF
TRBJ1-1 - - TRBV5-1 TGCGCCAGCAGCTTGGCCGAAGAGGGGTGGACTGAAGCTTTCTTT CASSLAEEGWTEAFF
TRBJ1-1 - - TRBV19 TGTGCCAGTAGTACGGCAGTCAGGGCATCGATGAACACTGAAGCTTTCTTT CASSTAVRASMNTEAFF
TRBJ2-7 TRBD1 many TRBV5-5 TGTGCCAGCAGCCTGACAGGGTACGAGCAGTACTTC CASSLTGYEQYF
TRBJ2-3 - - TRBV20-1 TGCAGTGCCAGGAGGGGCGAGAGCACAGATACGCAGTATTTT CSARRGESTDTQYF
TRBJ2-7 - - TRBV7-2 TGTGCCAGCAGCTCGAGTATTCGCAAGCAGTACTTC CASSSSIRKQYF
TRBJ2-5 TRBD2 - TRBV2 TGTGCCAGCAGTGAAGCCCTAGCGGGGGGGAACCAAGAGACCCAGTACTTC CASSEALAGGNQETQYF
TRBJ2-7 TRBD1 few TRBV10-3 TGTGCCATCAGTGAGTCCGGGACAGGGACCTACGAGCAGTACTTC CAISESGTGTYEQYF
TRBJ2-1 TRBD1 - TRBV7-8 TGTGCCAGCAGCCGGGACAGGGGGAATGAGCAGTTCTTC CASSRDRGNEQFF
TRBJ2-5 - - TRBV5-8 TGTGCCACCTATCGGGAGACCCAGTACTTC CATYRETQYF
TRBJ1-1 - many TRBV4-1 TGCGCCAGCAGCCAAGAAGAGCTAATGAACACTGAAGCTTTCTTT CASSQEELMNTEAFF
TRBJ2-7 - many TRBV2 TGTGCCAGCAGGGACTACGAGCAGTACTTC CASRDYEQYF
TRBJ1-1 - - TRBV29-1 TGTAGCGTTGAACCAAAAGGCACTGAAGCTTTCTTT CSVEPKGTEAFF
TRBJ2-7 TRBD1 few TRBV27 TGTGCCAGCAGTTTATCGCAGGGGGCGAGTGAGCAGTACTTC CASSLSQGASEQYF
TRBJ2-7 - - TRBV19 TGTGCCAGTAGTATAAATCGGCAGTACTTC CASSINRQYF
TRBJ2-2 TRBD1 - TRBV2 TGTGCCAGCAGTGAAAGGACAGGGATGATCGGGGAGCTGTTTTTT CASSERTGMIGELFF
TRBJ2-3 - - TRBV11-1 TGTGCCAGCAGCCCCTTCGACATCGGGGGGCTCGCAGATACGCAGTATTTT CASSPFDIGGLADTQYF
TRBJ2-7 TRBD1 - TRBV2 TGTGCCACCCACCCGGACAGGGTAGCCTACGAGCAGTACTTC CATHPDRVAYEQYF
TRBJ1-4 TRBD1 - TRBV12-3/TRBV12-4 TGTGCCAGCAGACCAACAGGGGGCATGACTAATGAAAAACTGTTTTTT CASRPTGGMTNEKLFF
TRBJ2-5 TRBD2 - TRBV7-2 TGTGCCAGTAGCTCAAGAAGCGGGGGCAAGTTGAGGACCCAGTACTTC CASSSRSGGKLRTQYF
TRBJ2-7 - few TRBV27 TGTGCCAGCAGTCCGTACCCCCAGGACCACGAGCAGTACTTC CASSPYPQDHEQYF
TRBJ2-3 TRBD2 - TRBV29-1 TGCAGCGTTCCCGGGACTAGCGGGAGCACAGATACGCAGTATTTT CSVPGTSGSTDTQYF